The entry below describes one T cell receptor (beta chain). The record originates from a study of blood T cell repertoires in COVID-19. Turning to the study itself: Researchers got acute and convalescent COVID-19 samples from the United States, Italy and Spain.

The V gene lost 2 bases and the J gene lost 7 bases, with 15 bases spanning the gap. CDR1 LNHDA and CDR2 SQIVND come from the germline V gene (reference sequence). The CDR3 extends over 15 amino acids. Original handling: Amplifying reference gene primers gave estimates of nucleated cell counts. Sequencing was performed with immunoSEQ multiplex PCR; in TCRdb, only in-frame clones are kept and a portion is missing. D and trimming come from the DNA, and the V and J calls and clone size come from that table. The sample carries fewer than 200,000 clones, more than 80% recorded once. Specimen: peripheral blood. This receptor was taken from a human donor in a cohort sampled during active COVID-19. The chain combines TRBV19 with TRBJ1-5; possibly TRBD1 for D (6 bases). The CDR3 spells CASSITGIPSQPQHF. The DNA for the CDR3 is TGTGCCAGTAGTATAACAGGGATCCCTTCGCAGCCCCAGCATTTT.